These 5 T cell receptor beta chains came from one sample sequenced in a study of blood T cells in healthy people across ages. Then a second PCR, running roughly 7 to 11 cycles, was carried out with a sample-barcoded 5' primer and a J-beta primer mix. MiXCR, applied by TCRdb to the 5' RACE reads, yields one record per CDR3 protein. The sample consists of approximately 360,000 distinct CDR3 sequences, more than 45% of them appearing once. The specimen sequenced was blood. The source of these receptors is a man between 60 and 75 years old in good health.

The rearrangement joins TRBV24-1 to TRBJ2-3; D call uncertain. This CDR3 region has 13 residues. Trimming took 3 bases from V and 6 from J, leaving 9 bases between them. The germline gives CDR1 KGHDR, CDR2 SFDVKD. The CDR3 coding sequence is TGTGCCACCAGTGATCCCCTAACGGATACGCAGTATTTT. Protein: CATSDPLTDTQYF.

The chain is built from TRBV27 and TRBJ2-7; D possibly corresponds to TRBD1 (6 bases). Germline loops: CDR1 MNHEY, CDR2 SMNVEV (reference sequence). V was shortened by 2 bases and J by 2 bases, with 13 bases between the two germline ends. This CDR3 region has 15 residues. CDR3 region: CASSLMTGSTYEQYF. DNA for the CDR3: TGTGCCAGCAGTTTAATGACAGGAAGCACCTACGAGCAGTACTTC.

The table lists this clonotype with a few counts. The chain combines TRBV6-1 with TRBJ2-7, with D uncertain. This CDR3 is built from 11 residues. The ends were cut back, 3 bases at V and 10 bases at J, with 10 bases in the middle. Germline-derived CDR1 and CDR2 are MNHNS and SASEGT. CDR3 sequence reads: CASSDLPGQYF. CDR3 sequence (DNA): TGTGCCAGCAGTGACCTCCCGGGCCAGTACTTC.

The chain joins TRBV20-1 to TRBJ1-2, with D unresolved. Deletions cut 1 base from V and 6 bases from J, with 9 bases between. CDR3 length equals 12 residues. In germline, CDR1 is DFQATT, CDR2 SNEGSKA (reference sequence). CDR3 sequence reads: CSARGGRDGYTF. The CDR3 region has the DNA TGCAGTGCTAGAGGAGGGCGGGATGGCTACACCTTC.

This clonotype turned up a few times. The chain recombines TRBV27 with TRBJ2-5; 12 bases match TRBD2. With V trimmed by 2 bases and J by 4 bases, 8 bases remained unmatched. CDR1 and CDR2 (germline): MNHEY, SMNVEV (reference sequence). The CDR3 has 17 amino acids. CDR3: CASSLRLAGGGGETQYF. The CDR3 coding sequence is TGTGCCAGCAGTTTAAGGCTAGCGGGAGGGGGTGGAGAGACCCAGTACTTC.